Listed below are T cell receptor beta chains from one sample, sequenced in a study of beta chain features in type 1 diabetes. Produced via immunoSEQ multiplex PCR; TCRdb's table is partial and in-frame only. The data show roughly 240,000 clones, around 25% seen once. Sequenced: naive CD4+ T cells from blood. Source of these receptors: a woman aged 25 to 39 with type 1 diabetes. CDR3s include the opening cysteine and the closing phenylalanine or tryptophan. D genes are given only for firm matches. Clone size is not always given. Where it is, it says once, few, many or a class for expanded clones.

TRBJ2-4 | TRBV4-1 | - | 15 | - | CASSQLGLAKNIQYF | TGCGCCAGCAGCCAGTTGGGACTAGCCAAAAACATTCAGTACTTC
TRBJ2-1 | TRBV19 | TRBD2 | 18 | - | CATSIILAGGQRAGEQFF | TGTGCCACCAGTATCATACTAGCGGGAGGGCAGAGAGCAGGGGAGCAGTTCTTC
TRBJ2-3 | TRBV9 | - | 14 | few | CASSVRGSTDTQYF | TGTGCCAGCAGCGTACGCGGGAGCACAGATACGCAGTATTTT
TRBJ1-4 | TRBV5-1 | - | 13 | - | CASSLGHGEKLFF | TGCGCCAGCAGCTTGGGACACGGTGAAAAACTGTTTTTT
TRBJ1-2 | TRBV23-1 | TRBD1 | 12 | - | CASFWTGGGYTF | TGCGCCAGCTTCTGGACAGGAGGGGGCTACACCTTC
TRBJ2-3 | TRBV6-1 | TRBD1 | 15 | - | CASSDRGRVPDTQYF | TGTGCCAGCAGCGACAGGGGAAGGGTCCCAGATACGCAGTATTTT
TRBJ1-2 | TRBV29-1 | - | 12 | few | CSVERRGNGYTF | TGCAGCGTTGAACGGCGGGGTAATGGCTACACCTTC
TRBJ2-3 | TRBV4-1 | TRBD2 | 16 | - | CASSQDQAGGPHTQYF | TGCGCCAGCAGCCAAGATCAAGCGGGAGGGCCACATACGCAGTATTTT
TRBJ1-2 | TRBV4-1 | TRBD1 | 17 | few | CASSQEVGTGDLYGYTF | TGCGCCAGCAGCCAAGAAGTGGGGACAGGGGATCTCTATGGCTACACCTTC
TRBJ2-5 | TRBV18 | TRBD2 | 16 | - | CASSPYPSGNQETQYF | TGTGCCAGCTCACCATATCCTAGCGGAAACCAAGAGACCCAGTACTTC
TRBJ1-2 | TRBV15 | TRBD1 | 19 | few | CATSREGSRQGIANYGYTF | TGTGCCACCAGCAGAGAAGGTTCGAGACAGGGTATCGCTAACTATGGCTACACCTTC
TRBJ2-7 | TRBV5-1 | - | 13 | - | CASSLQGPREQYF | TGCGCCAGCAGCTTACAGGGTCCTAGGGAGCAGTACTTC
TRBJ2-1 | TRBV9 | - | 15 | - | CASSEGGGQYNEQFF | TGTGCCAGCAGCGAAGGGGGGGGCCAATACAATGAGCAGTTCTTC
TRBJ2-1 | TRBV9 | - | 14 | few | CASSVANLVNEQFF | TGTGCCAGCAGCGTAGCTAATCTCGTGAATGAGCAGTTCTTC
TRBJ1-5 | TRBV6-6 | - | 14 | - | CASSSAEGKQPQHF | TGTGCCAGCAGCTCGGCGGAGGGGAAGCAGCCCCAGCATTTT
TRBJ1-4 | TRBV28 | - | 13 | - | CAVQDPPGEKLFF | TGTGCCGTTCAGGACCCACCGGGGGAAAAACTGTTTTTT
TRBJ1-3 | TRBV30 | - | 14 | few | CAWIPDSSGNTIYF | TGTGCCTGGATCCCGGACAGCTCTGGAAACACCATATATTTT
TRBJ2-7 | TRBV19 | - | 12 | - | CASSIDGFRQYF | TGTGCCAGTAGTATAGACGGGTTCCGGCAGTACTTC
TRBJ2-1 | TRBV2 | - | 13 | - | CASSQSSGNEQFF | TGTGCCAGCAGTCAGTCAAGCGGCAATGAGCAGTTCTTC
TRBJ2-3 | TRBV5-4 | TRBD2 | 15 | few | CASSLTSLAGDTQYF | TGTGCCAGCAGCTTGACGTCTCTAGCGGGAGATACGCAGTATTTT
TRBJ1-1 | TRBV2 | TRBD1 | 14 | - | CASTALGTVSEAFF | TGTGCCAGCACTGCTCTTGGGACAGTTTCTGAAGCTTTCTTT
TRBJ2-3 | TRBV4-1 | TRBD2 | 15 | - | CASSQDLNLGTSQHF | TGCGCCAGCAGCCAAGACTTAAACCTTGGGACTAGCCAACATTTT
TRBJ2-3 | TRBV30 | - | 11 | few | CALSRGDTQYF | TGTGCCCTATCCCGAGGAGATACGCAGTATTTT
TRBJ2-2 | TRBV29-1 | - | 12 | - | CSVDRAAGELFF | TGCAGCGTTGACAGGGCCGCCGGGGAGCTGTTTTTT
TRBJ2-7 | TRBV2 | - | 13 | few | CASILGRDYEQYF | -
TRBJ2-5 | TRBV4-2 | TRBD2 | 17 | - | CASSQRWASGLQETQYF | TGTGCCAGCAGCCAACGTTGGGCTAGCGGACTCCAAGAGACCCAGTACTTC
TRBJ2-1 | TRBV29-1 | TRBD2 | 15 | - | CSVQGGSSSYNEQFF | TGCAGCGTTCAGGGCGGGAGTTCATCCTACAATGAGCAGTTCTTC
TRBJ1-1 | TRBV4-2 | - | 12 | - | CASSHDPSGAFF | TGTGCCAGCAGCCATGATCCTAGTGGCGCTTTCTTT
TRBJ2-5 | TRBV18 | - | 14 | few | CASSPMRLQETQYF | TGTGCCAGCTCACCAATGCGGCTACAAGAGACCCAGTACTTC
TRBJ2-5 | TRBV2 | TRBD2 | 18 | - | CASSVGRLAGGPGETQYF | TGTGCCAGCAGTGTAGGTCGGCTAGCGGGAGGGCCCGGAGAGACCCAGTACTTC
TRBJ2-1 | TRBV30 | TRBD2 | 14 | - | CAWNFGRARNEQFF | TGTGCCTGGAATTTCGGGAGGGCCAGGAATGAGCAGTTCTTC
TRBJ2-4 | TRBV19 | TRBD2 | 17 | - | CASSPRTSGIAKNIQYF | TGTGCCAGTAGTCCCAGGACTAGCGGGATAGCCAAAAACATTCAGTACTTC
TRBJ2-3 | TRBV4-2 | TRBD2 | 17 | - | CASSPGTSGTITDTQYF | TGTGCCAGCAGCCCAGGGACTAGCGGGACGATCACAGATACGCAGTATTTT